The rows below give T cell receptor beta chains drawn from one sample of a study of radiotherapy plus CTLA-4 blockade in lung cancer. Repertoires were generated with immunoSEQ multiplex PCR, while TCRdb's copy carries only in-frame clones and drops some. Found here are 60,000 to 65,000 clones, roughly 80% of them singletons; the top ten hold under 5%. The sequenced sample was peripheral blood, obtained from a patient treated with radiotherapy plus ipilimumab. The receptors here all came from a human donor with non-small cell lung cancer who had a complete response to radiotherapy plus ipilimumab. Each CDR3 is given without its conserved first and last residue. The D gene is left open where the match is weak. The size field is filled for only some rows; it gives once, few, many or a size class.

v_gene	abundance	d_gene	CDR3aa
TRBV7-9	NA	TRBD2	ASSLIAGVHYNEQF
TRBV30	NA	NA	AWSVSGKQY
TRBV5-1	NA	NA	ASSFDSFGTDTQY
TRBV11-3	NA	NA	ASSPTPNSYNEQF
TRBV7-9	NA	NA	ASSTDSPLH
TRBV18	NA	NA	ASSTTTQETQY
TRBV18	NA	NA	ASSESTENYGYT
TRBV25-1	few	TRBD2	ASSERTSGKETQY
TRBV6-5	NA	NA	ASRRGGDRYGYT
TRBV30	few	TRBD2	AWSSSGLYNEQF
TRBV7-2	NA	NA	ASSSIESGTDTQY
TRBV5-4	NA	TRBD1	ASSSRQGPLTDTQY
TRBV7-9	NA	NA	ASSPASGYEQY
TRBV11-3	medium-sized	NA	ASSLRASSGNTIY
TRBV30	NA	TRBD1	AWDKWTGTGGSYGYT
TRBV7-2	NA	TRBD2	ASSPRSGSADTQY
TRBV10-3	few	TRBD1	AISEPDRGTEAF
TRBV6-5	once	NA	ASKGGNQPQH
TRBV11-2	NA	NA	ASSPRARRTFRTEAF
TRBV6-1	few	TRBD1	ASSADQGGGNQPQH
TRBV28	NA	TRBD1	ASRGQGTTDTQY
TRBV7-6	once	NA	ASSLGTGELF
TRBV6-5	NA	TRBD1	ASRDRGAKNIQY
TRBV5-6	NA	NA	ASSLKGTDTQY
TRBV4-3	NA	NA	ASSQEGTGATGELF
TRBV2	NA	TRBD2	ATKREYNEQF
TRBV7-9	NA	NA	ASSLSLGSREQF
TRBV29-1	NA	NA	SVGVMNTEAF
TRBV4-3	once	NA	ASSQGPNTEAF
TRBV2	NA	TRBD1	ASSEDRVNQPQH
TRBV28	NA	TRBD1	ASREGTGGNYGYT
TRBV19	NA	TRBD1	ASSNKGQALDYGYT
TRBV6-4	few	NA	ASSDSTGPYNEQF
TRBV7-9	NA	NA	ASSLGQMNTEAF
TRBV29-1	NA	NA	SAEGQGSSYNEQF
TRBV5-4	NA	TRBD1	ASSLEVRGETQY
TRBV27	NA	NA	ASSLWGPYNEQF
TRBV27	once	NA	ASSFRARSSYNEQF
TRBV5-6	NA	NA	ASSLVLGGNTEAF
TRBV7-2	NA	TRBD2	ASSLAVRGRAIDTQY
TRBV7-9	few	NA	ASSLDGQPQH